The clone carrying this T cell receptor (beta chain) was seen a few times. This sample is drawn from a study of blood T cells in healthy people across ages. Sample-barcoded 5' priming and a J-beta primer mix drove a second PCR of about 6 to 12 cycles. TCRdb recomputed calls from the 5' RACE reads with MiXCR, one row per CDR3 protein. The table has 1 million to 1.2 million distinct CDR3 sequences, less than 45% seen once. In germline, CDR1 is DFQATT, CDR2 SNEGSKA (reference sequence). V was shortened by 6 bases and J by 2 bases, with 19 bases between the two germline ends. The CDR3 has 15 residues. This chain connects TRBV20-1 to TRBJ2-5; D might be TRBD1 (6 bases). Sequenced input: blood. The TCR was taken from a man aged 18 to 30 in good health. The CDR3 coding sequence is TGCAGTGCAGAATCAGCGGACAGTGCTCAAGAGACCCAGTACTTC. Its translation: CSAESADSAQETQYF.